One and the same sample provided the 8 T cell receptor beta chains below, sequenced in a study of T-cell memory formation after mild COVID-19. TCRdb recomputed calls from the 5' RACE reads with MiXCR, one row per CDR3 protein. Here the sample spans a few hundred thousand distinct CDR3 sequences, around a quarter being singletons. Sequencing was done on a sample of PBMCs or a T cell subset sorted from them (not recorded which). The source of these receptors is an adult woman who had mild COVID-19 (a few samples of this study predate the infection). Cell type and time point are not known.

The V gene is TRBV6-2 or TRBV6-3, the J gene TRBJ2-1; TRBD2 matches at 7 bases. The CDR3 is 14 residues long. V shed 1 base, J shed 6 bases, and the junction held 3 bases outside the gene matches. Germline CDR1 MNHEY, CDR2 SVGEGT. For the CDR3, the DNA is TGTGCCAGCAGTTACTTTGGACTAGTCAATGAGCAGTTCTTC. It encodes CASSYFGLVNEQFF.

The genes are TRBV29-1 and TRBJ1-5; no reliable D call. The V end was cut by 5 bases, the J end by 9 bases, with 17 bases between. The CDR3 has 13 residues. Per the germline V gene, CDR1 is SQVTM and CDR2 is ANQGSEA. The chain's CDR3 is CSVLGFPNGPQHF. DNA for the CDR3: TGCAGCGTTCTGGGTTTCCCTAACGGGCCCCAGCATTTT.

V gene TRBV25-1 combines with J gene TRBJ2-7; a weak D match, TRBD2 (5 bases). V gave up 6 bases and J gave up 6 bases, with 18 bases separating them. The CDR3 runs 14 residues. Germline CDR1 reads MGHDK; CDR2 reads SYGVNS. CDR3 residues: CASSILGVSSEQYF. The CDR3 DNA reads as TGTGCCAGCAGCATACTAGGAGTCTCATCCGAGCAGTACTTC.

This clonotype was seen a few times. The V call is TRBV7-8, the J call TRBJ2-3; the match to TRBD2 covers 7 bases. Germline-derived CDR1 and CDR2 are SGHVS and FQNEAQ. V lost 3 bases, J lost 2 bases, and 5 bases stayed unmatched. This CDR3 spans 15 amino acids. As DNA, the CDR3 is TGTGCCAGCAGCTTCCTAGCGGAGTCCACAGATACGCAGTATTTT. Translated: CASSFLAESTDTQYF.

The chain is built from TRBV12-3 or TRBV12-4 and TRBJ2-2; 9 bases line up with TRBD2. V trimming: 4 bases; J trimming: 7 bases; junction bases outside the gene matches: 7. This CDR3 spans 15 amino acids. The CDR3 region has the DNA TGTGCCAGCAGTTCCGACTGGCGGGAGGGCGGGGAGCTGTTTTTT. Protein: CASSSDWREGGELFF.

The chain is built from TRBV12-3 or TRBV12-4 and TRBJ2-7; 9 bases are shared with TRBD1. The CDR3 length is 14 residues. Losses at the gene ends were 6 bases for V and 2 bases for J; bases not matched to a gene: 5. The DNA for the CDR3 is TGTGCCAGCAGACCACAGGGGGCAGCCTACGAGCAGTACTTC. Encoded protein: CASRPQGAAYEQYF.

The rearrangement uses TRBV7-9 and TRBJ2-7, with 7 bases identical to TRBD1. Looked up from germline, CDR1 is SEHNR and CDR2 is FQNEAQ (reference sequence). V was clipped by 2 bases and J by 7 bases; unmatched bases: 14. This CDR3 spans 16 amino acids. The CDR3 sequence is CASSLRAADRAQEQYF. The DNA for the CDR3 is TGTGCCAGCAGCTTAAGGGCAGCAGACAGGGCCCAGGAGCAGTACTTC.

This chain joins TRBV12-3 or TRBV12-4 and TRBJ2-7, with no clear D. CDR3 length: 12 amino acids. Trimming shortened V by 6 bases and J by 5 bases, and 11 bases separated the two germline ends. The CDR3 spells CASSRPYDEQYF. The CDR3, as DNA: TGTGCCAGCAGCCGTCCTTATGACGAGCAGTACTTC.